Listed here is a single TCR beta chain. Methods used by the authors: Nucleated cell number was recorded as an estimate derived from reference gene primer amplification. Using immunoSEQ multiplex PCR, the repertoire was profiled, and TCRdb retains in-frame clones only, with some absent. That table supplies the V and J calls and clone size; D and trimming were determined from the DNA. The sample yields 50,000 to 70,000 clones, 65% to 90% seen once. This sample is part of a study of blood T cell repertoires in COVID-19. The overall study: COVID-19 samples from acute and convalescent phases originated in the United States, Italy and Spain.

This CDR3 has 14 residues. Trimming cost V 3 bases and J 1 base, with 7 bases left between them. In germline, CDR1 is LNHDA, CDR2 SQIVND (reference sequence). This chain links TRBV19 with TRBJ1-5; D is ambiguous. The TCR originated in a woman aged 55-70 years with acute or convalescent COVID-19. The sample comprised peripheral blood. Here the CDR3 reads CASSIILSNQPQHF. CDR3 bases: TGTGCCAGTAGTATTATTCTAAGCAATCAGCCCCAGCATTTT.